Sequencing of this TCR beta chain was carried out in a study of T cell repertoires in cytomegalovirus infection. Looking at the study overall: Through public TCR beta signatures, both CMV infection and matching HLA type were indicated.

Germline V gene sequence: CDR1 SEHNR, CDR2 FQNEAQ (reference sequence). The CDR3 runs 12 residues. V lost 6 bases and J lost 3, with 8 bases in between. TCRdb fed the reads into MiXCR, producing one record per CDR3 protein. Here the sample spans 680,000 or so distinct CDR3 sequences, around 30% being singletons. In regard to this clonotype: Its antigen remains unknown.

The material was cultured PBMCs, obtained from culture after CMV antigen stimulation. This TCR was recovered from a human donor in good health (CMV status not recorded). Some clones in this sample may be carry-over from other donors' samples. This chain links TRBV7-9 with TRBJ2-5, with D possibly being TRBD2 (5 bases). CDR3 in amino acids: CASSSEEETQYF. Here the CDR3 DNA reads TGTGCCAGCAGTAGCGAAGAAGAGACCCAGTACTTC.